Listed below are T cell receptor beta chains from one sample, sequenced in a study of cytomegalovirus exposure and HLA in healthy donors. Profiled with immunoSEQ multiplex PCR; TCRdb holds only in-frame clones, not every one. Seen here are under 150,000 clones, around 90% observed once, and the top ten hold about 1.9%. The sequencing input was PBMCs. These receptors were taken from a young woman in good health and CMV-seronegative. CDR3s include the opening cysteine and the closing phenylalanine or tryptophan. The D gene is left open where the match is weak. Size is stated for part of the rows, as once, few or many counts, or as a class when the clone is expanded.

v_gene	j_gene	abundance	d_gene	CDR3aa	CDR3nt
TRBV7-3	TRBJ2-7	few	-	CASSLAHSYEQYF	TGTGCCAGCAGCTTAGCACATTCCTACGAGCAGTACTTC
TRBV28	TRBJ2-1	-	-	CASTPRGRGKSSYNEQFF	TGTGCCAGCACCCCACGAGGAAGGGGCAAAAGCTCCTACAATGAGCAGTTCTTC
TRBV28	TRBJ1-2	-	-	CASSSNKYGYTF	TGTGCCAGCAGTTCCAACAAGTATGGCTACACCTTC
TRBV4-3	TRBJ2-1	-	TRBD2	CASSQGGFGREYNEQFF	TGCGCCAGCAGCCAAGGGGGATTCGGGAGGGAGTACAATGAGCAGTTCTTC
TRBV6-4	TRBJ2-3	many	-	CASSPEGPTDTQYF	TGTGCCAGCAGTCCGGAGGGGCCTACAGATACGCAGTATTTT
TRBV19	TRBJ1-2	-	-	CASSIGRNYGYTF	TGTGCCAGTAGTATTGGGAGGAACTATGGCTACACCTTC
TRBV13	TRBJ2-5	-	-	CASSPEIQETQYF	TGTGCCAGCAGCCCCGAGATCCAAGAGACCCAGTACTTC
TRBV7-9	TRBJ1-5	-	-	CASSPAGDQPQHF	TGTGCCAGCAGCCCCGCCGGAGATCAGCCCCAGCATTTT
TRBV7-3	TRBJ2-1	-	TRBD2	CASSLFPLAGARRNGDEQFF	TGTGCCAGCAGCTTATTTCCACTAGCGGGGGCCCGACGTAATGGGGATGAGCAGTTCTTC
TRBV28	TRBJ2-4	-	TRBD2	CASSVREGIQYF	TGTGCCAGCAGTGTCAGGGAGGGCATTCAGTACTTC
TRBV6-5	TRBJ1-2	few	-	CASSYSSRYGYTF	TGTGCCAGCAGTTACTCTTCGCGGTATGGCTACACCTTC
TRBV2	TRBJ2-2	-	TRBD1	CASSRGTGGTGELFF	TGTGCCAGCAGCAGAGGGACAGGAGGCACCGGGGAGCTGTTTTTT
TRBV29-1	TRBJ2-1	-	TRBD2	CSTRLAGEYNEQFF	TGCAGCACCCGACTAGCGGGAGAATACAATGAGCAGTTCTTC
TRBV19	TRBJ2-5	-	TRBD1	CASTGDRQETQYF	TGTGCCAGTACCGGGGACAGACAAGAGACCCAGTACTTC
TRBV6-5	TRBJ1-1	-	-	CASSVSMGEAFF	TGTGCCAGCAGTGTTTCCATGGGCGAAGCTTTCTTT
TRBV6-5	TRBJ1-2	-	TRBD1	CASSNRGLGYGYTF	TGTGCCAGCAGTAACAGGGGGCTGGGCTATGGCTACACCTTC
TRBV23-1	TRBJ1-2	once	-	CASSPIQGWGYTF	TGCGCCAGCAGCCCCATACAGGGTTGGGGCTACACCTTC
TRBV7-9	TRBJ2-1	-	-	CASSLFPASSYNEQFF	TGTGCCAGCAGCTTATTTCCAGCGAGCTCCTACAATGAGCAGTTCTTC
TRBV7-6	TRBJ2-7	-	TRBD1	CASSLGTGSYEQYF	TGTGCCAGCAGCTTAGGGACAGGTAGCTACGAGCAGTACTTC
TRBV7-2	TRBJ2-1	once	TRBD2	CASSSKSGTSRPSHEQFF	TGTGCCAGCAGCTCCAAATCCGGGACTAGCAGGCCCTCGCATGAGCAGTTCTTC